These T cell receptor beta chains were read from a single sample in a study of T cell responses to AZD1222 COVID-19 vaccine. Generated by immunoSEQ multiplex PCR, the TCRdb table keeps only in-frame clones and is missing some. This repertoire shows around 140,000 clones, around 92% found once; its top ten account for roughly 12%. The source material was peripheral blood, sampled after recovery from COVID-19. The receptors originated from an adult who had recovered from COVID-19. Each CDR3 is given with its conserved first and last residue. Each record gives: J gene, V gene, clone size, D gene, CDR3 DNA, CDR3 protein. The D gene is left open where the match is weak. The size of a clone is reported for some rows only, either as once, few or many, or as a class for expanded clones.

>TRBJ1-1|TRBV30|-|TRBD1
TGTGCCTGGAACAGGGGTTTTAGCCCTGAAGCTTTCTTT
CAWNRGFSPEAFF
>TRBJ1-2|TRBV19|-|-
TGTGCCAGTAGTATTAGTCTCCAGGGCGGCTACACCTTC
CASSISLQGGYTF
>TRBJ2-2|TRBV5-1|once|TRBD2
TGCGCCAGCAGCTTTTCGGGAGGCCGAGAGACCGGGGAGCTGTTTTTT
CASSFSGGRETGELFF
>TRBJ2-5|TRBV5-1|-|-
TGCGCCAGCAGCTTCGGCCAGGGGTGGGAGACCCAGTACTTC
CASSFGQGWETQYF
>TRBJ2-7|TRBV28|-|-
TGTGCCAGCAGTTTGAGTCAGGGGCGTCTTAGTGAGCAGTACTTC
CASSLSQGRLSEQYF
>TRBJ1-4|TRBV4-1|few|-
TGCGCCAGCAGCCAAGCGCCCTCGGGGATGAGGACTAATGAAAAACTGTTTTTT
CASSQAPSGMRTNEKLFF
>TRBJ2-7|TRBV2|-|-
TGTGCCAGCAGTGAAGAACGGGGGCGCTACGAGCAGTACTTC
CASSEERGRYEQYF
>TRBJ2-1|TRBV19|-|-
TGTGCCAGTAGTAGAGGGCAGGTCTCCTACAATGAGCAGTTCTTC
CASSRGQVSYNEQFF
>TRBJ2-1|TRBV11-3|-|-
TGTGCCAGCAGCTTGGGGCGGGTGGGTGTGCAGTTCTTC
CASSLGRVGVQFF
>TRBJ1-2|TRBV24-1|-|TRBD1
TGTGCCACCCAAGCCCCGGGACAGGGTAACTATGGCTACACCTTC
CATQAPGQGNYGYTF
>TRBJ2-7|TRBV18|-|TRBD2
TGTGCCAGCTCAAGGACTAGCGGGAGGTCCCACGAGCAGTACTTC
CASSRTSGRSHEQYF